What follows are 16 T cell receptor beta chains derived from one specimen sequenced in a study of cytotoxic CD8 clonotypes in ibrutinib-treated CLL. Method: immunoSEQ multiplex PCR; TCRdb's copy keeps in-frame clones and lacks some. Here the sample spans roughly 250,000 clones, 70% being singletons. This sample comprised PBMCs, obtained after 24 months of ibrutinib treatment. The receptors were gathered from a human donor with chronic lymphocytic leukemia.

V and J are TRBV6-4 and TRBJ2-2, with D possibly matching TRBD1 (6 bases). The V and J ends lost 0 bases and 6 bases respectively, with 14 bases between them. CDR1 and CDR2 from the germline V gene are MRHNA and SNTAGT. The CDR3 runs 16 residues. CDR3 loop: CASSDSLGAGPGELFF. CDR3 DNA sequence: TGTGCCAGCAGTGACTCCTTGGGGGCCGGGCCCGGGGAGCTGTTTTTT.

A few counts support this clone. V and J are TRBV9 and TRBJ1-2, with unresolved D. The CDR3 loop spans 12 amino acids. CDR1 is SGDLS, CDR2 YYNGEE, per germline. The germline V and J ends were trimmed by 2 bases and 6 bases, with 8 bases remaining between them. For the CDR3, the DNA is TGTGCCAGCAGCGTTAGGAGCGATGGCTACACCTTC. This codes for CASSVRSDGYTF.

This clone turned up a few times. This sequence joins TRBV7-9 and TRBJ1-4, with D perhaps matching TRBD1 (6 bases). The ends were cut back, 7 bases at V and 7 bases at J, with 16 bases in the middle. CDR3 length: 14 amino acids. Germline V CDR1 and CDR2: SEHNR, FQNEAQ (reference sequence). The CDR3 bases are TGTGCCAGCACCCCGGGGGGGGCTCGTGAAAAACTGTTTTTT. This codes for CASTPGGAREKLFF.

This clone was recorded a few times. The V gene is TRBV11-2, the J gene TRBJ1-1; D is unresolved. CDR1 and CDR2 from the germline V gene are SGHAT and FQNNGV. The germline V and J ends were trimmed by 3 bases and 5 bases, with 10 bases remaining between them. This CDR3 has 13 amino acids. Here the CDR3 reads CASSFGESTEAFF. CDR3 DNA: TGTGCCAGCAGCTTTGGGGAAAGTACTGAAGCTTTCTTT.

The rearrangement joins TRBV4-1 to TRBJ1-5, with no clear D. The ends were cut back, 4 bases at V and 10 bases at J, with 14 bases in the middle. CDR1 and CDR2 (germline): MGHRA, YSYEKL. The CDR3 loop spans 13 amino acids. CDR3 residues: CASSLEAELPQHF. Here the CDR3 DNA reads TGCGCCAGCAGCCTAGAAGCCGAATTACCCCAGCATTTT.

The sample holds one count of this clone. V and J are TRBV6-6 and TRBJ1-1, with no clear D. Germline V gene lookup returns CDR1 MNHNY and CDR2 SVGAGI (reference sequence). V was trimmed by 0 bases and J by 4 bases, leaving 6 bases between them. The CDR3 runs to 13 residues. The CDR3 nucleotides are TGTGCCAGCAGTTACTCCGCTGGCACTGAAGCTTTCTTT. Translation: CASSYSAGTEAFF.

This clone was observed a few times. J is TRBJ1-5 and V is TRBV28; D unclear. The germline V and J ends were trimmed by 6 bases and 4 bases, with 19 bases remaining between them. Germline V lookup: CDR1 MDHEN, CDR2 SYDVKM. The CDR3 contains 16 residues. The CDR3 region is CASSTLGINVNQPQHF. CDR3 bases: TGTGCCAGCAGCACCCTGGGGATAAACGTTAATCAGCCCCAGCATTTT.

This clone came up a few times. The chain employs TRBV6-6 and TRBJ2-7; D gene unclear. The V end lost 7 bases, the J end lost 3 bases, and 7 bases lay between the germline ends. Germline assignment: CDR1 MNHNY and CDR2 SVGAGI (reference sequence). The CDR3 runs 11 residues. The CDR3 bases are TGTGCCAGCAAAAACCGCTACGAGCAGTACTTC. Its translation is CASKNRYEQYF.

A single count supports this clone. V usage is TRBV27 and J usage is TRBJ1-5; no firm D call. Per the germline V gene, CDR1 is MNHEY and CDR2 is SMNVEV (reference sequence). Trimming shortened V by 6 bases and J by 6 bases, and 18 bases separated the two germline ends. This CDR3 contains 15 residues. This chain's CDR3 is CASSKRASVGQPQHF. CDR3 nucleotides: TGTGCCAGCAGCAAGCGGGCCTCGGTAGGTCAGCCCCAGCATTTT.

This clone was detected once. V is TRBV9 and J is TRBJ2-3; possibly TRBD1 or TRBD2 for D (5 bases each). The CDR3 is 15 residues long. CDR1 and CDR2 from the germline V gene are SGDLS and YYNGEE. V dropped 4 bases and J dropped 6 bases, with 18 bases sitting between them. CDR3 sequence (DNA): TGTGCCAGCAGCCTCACCGGGGCCCAGCCCGATACGCAGTATTTT. Translation gives CASSLTGAQPDTQYF. Together with reference TRBV9 and TRBJ2-3, the CDR3 gives the full variable domain: DSGVTQTPKHLITATGQRVTLRCSPRSGDLSVYWYQQSLDQGLQFLIQYYNGEERAKGNILERFSAQQFPDLHSELNLSSLELGDSALYFCASSLTGAQPDTQYFGPGTRLTVL.

This chain joins TRBV2 and TRBJ2-1; maybe TRBD2 (5 bases). This CDR3 contains 14 residues. V lost 0 bases and J 15 bases, leaving 18 bases between the germline ends. Germline CDR1 is SNHLY and CDR2 is FYNNEI. For the CDR3, the DNA is TGTGCCAGCAGTGAAGCGCTGAGGCCCGGGGAGTCGTTCTTC. This gives the protein CASSEALRPGESFF.

CDR3 sequence reads: CASSLWQKYGDGYTF. CDR3 bases: TGTGCCAGCAGCTTATGGCAGAAGTATGGTGATGGCTACACCTTC. This chain joins TRBV7-9 and TRBJ1-2; the D is unclear. Germline loops: CDR1 SEHNR, CDR2 FQNEAQ (reference sequence). This CDR3 has 15 amino acids. Trimming left V 2 bases short and J 6 bases short, with 16 bases between.

The table lists this clone with a few counts. This sequence joins TRBV27 and TRBJ1-2; TRBD1 matches at 8 bases. CDR1 is MNHEY, CDR2 SMNVEV, per germline (reference sequence). The ends lost 5 bases at V and 6 bases at J; junction bases unmatched: 5. The CDR3 totals 13 residues. CDR3 amino acids: CASSLGQGHGYTF. DNA of the CDR3: TGTGCCAGCAGTCTAGGACAGGGCCATGGCTACACCTTC.

This clone has more than one count but fewer than ten. The chain couples TRBV30 to TRBJ1-1; a possible D gene is TRBD1 (5 bases). V was clipped by 2 bases and J by 6 bases, with 13 bases between them. The CDR3 runs to 13 residues. The germline V gene encodes CDR1 GTSNPN and CDR2 SVGIG (reference sequence). The CDR3 protein is CAWSRAGRAEAFF. CDR3 nucleotides: TGTGCCTGGAGTAGGGCAGGGAGGGCTGAAGCTTTCTTT.

J is TRBJ1-6 and V is TRBV19, with 8 bases fitting TRBD1. CDR1 and CDR2 (germline): LNHDA, SQIVND (reference sequence). V gave up 5 bases and J gave up 8 bases; unmatched junction bases: 11. The CDR3 length is 16 residues. The CDR3, as DNA: TGTGCCAGTAGTGTAACGTCCGGACAGGGTGATTCACCCCTCCACTTT. Residues: CASSVTSGQGDSPLHF.

The V gene is TRBV28, the J gene TRBJ1-5; possible D gene TRBD1, 5 bases. Trimming stripped 8 bases from V and 5 bases from J, with 13 bases between. The CDR3 contains 13 residues. CDR1 MDHEN and CDR2 SYDVKM come from the germline V gene. The CDR3 coding sequence is TGTGCCAGCTGGGTAGGGGTTCATCAGCCCCAGCATTTT. Translated, it gives CASWVGVHQPQHF.